The subject of this entry is one T cell receptor beta chain. Its antigen remains unknown. This sample is drawn from a study of radiotherapy plus CTLA-4 blockade in lung cancer. Study-wide context: In about 20% of patients, objective responses were seen; approximately 31% had disease control. Whole-study results and caveats: Reports identified early blood T cell clone dynamics, with interferon-beta, as the best response predictor.

Sequenced by immunoSEQ multiplex PCR; TCRdb stores in-frame clones only, minus some. The sample records some 100,000 clones, about four fifths being singletons. The study treated chemo-refractory metastatic non-small-cell lung cancer patients with focal radiation plus ipilimumab CTLA-4 blockade. The germline V gene has CDR1 MNHEY and CDR2 SMNVEV (reference sequence). The V gene lost 3 bases and the J gene lost 6 bases, with 8 bases spanning the gap. The CDR3 totals 13 residues. J is TRBJ1-4 and V is TRBV27, with unresolved D. The sequencing here drew on peripheral blood, taken from a patient treated with radiotherapy plus ipilimumab. This clonotype originated in a human donor with non-small cell lung cancer who had a partial response to radiotherapy plus ipilimumab. DNA for the CDR3: TGTGCCAGCAGTTTGTGGGAGGATGAAAAACTGTTTTTT. Translating gives CASSLWEDEKLFF.